Listed here are 17 T cell receptor beta chains from one sample, sequenced in a study of beta chain features in type 1 diabetes. Reverse transcription of all isolated RNA meant that expressed TCRB transcripts were sequenced. Clones were sequenced by immunoSEQ multiplex PCR, and TCRdb holds only the in-frame ones, with some missing. The repertoire holds around 500,000 clones, with around 10% as singletons. Sequencing input: naive CD4+ T cells from blood. Every receptor here comes from a young woman in good health.

This clone was counted only a few times. V gene TRBV7-2 combines with J gene TRBJ2-2; D unclear. Trimming removed 3 bases from V and 6 bases from J, with 8 bases in between. CDR1 SGHTA and CDR2 FQGNSA come from the germline V gene. CDR3 length: 13 amino acids. CDR3 protein: CASSLQSSGELFF. In nucleotides, the CDR3 is TGTGCCAGCAGCTTGCAGTCTTCCGGGGAGCTGTTTTTT.

The V call is TRBV4-3, the J call TRBJ2-1; D not certain. The germline gives CDR1 LGHNA, CDR2 YSLEER. The V end lost 0 bases, the J end lost 6 bases, and 12 bases lay between the germline ends. The CDR3 extends over 15 amino acids. CDR3 protein: CASSQEMYYLNEQFF. Here the CDR3 DNA reads TGCGCCAGCAGCCAAGAGATGTACTACCTCAATGAGCAGTTCTTC.

Only a few counts were recorded for this clone. The rearrangement joins TRBV7-2 to TRBJ2-5, with TRBD2 matching 7 bases. The CDR3 has 17 amino acids. V lost 4 bases and J lost 4; bases outside the gene matches: 15. Per germline, CDR1 SGHTA and CDR2 FQGNSA. CDR3 coding DNA: TGTGCCAGCAGCTCCCAACCCTCATACTTAGCGGGAGAGACCCAGTACTTC. Translating gives CASSSQPSYLAGETQYF.

This clone has a handful of counts. The rearrangement uses TRBV25-1 and TRBJ1-4; D not resolved. The V end was cut by 3 bases, the J end by 0 bases, with 8 bases between. There are 15 residues in the CDR3. In germline, CDR1 is MGHDK, CDR2 SYGVNS. CDR3 amino acids: CASSDFRSTNEKLFF. The CDR3 DNA is TGTGCCAGCAGTGATTTTCGATCAACTAATGAAAAACTGTTTTTT.

In regard to this clone: Other nucleotide sequences from this sample produce the same CDR3. This rearrangement joins TRBV5-1 to TRBJ2-3, with D unclear. The germline gives CDR1 SGHRS, CDR2 YFSETQ. This CDR3 has 14 residues. V was cut by 1 base and J by 0 bases, with 6 bases left in between. This CDR3 reads CASSLRRSTDTQYF. As DNA, the CDR3 is TGCGCCAGCAGCTTGAGGCGTAGCACAGATACGCAGTATTTT.

The chain combines TRBV19 with TRBJ1-5; no clear D gene. With 10 bases removed from V and 5 bases from J, the gap between germline ends came to 12 bases. CDR1 and CDR2 (germline): LNHDA, SQIVND (reference sequence). The CDR3 covers 12 residues. CDR3 sequence: CATGLGYQPQHF. CDR3 DNA sequence: TGTGCCACTGGTCTGGGGTATCAGCCCCAGCATTTT. Drawing the rest from reference TRBV19 and TRBJ1-5, the complete variable domain is DGGITQSPKYLFRKEGQNVTLSCEQNLNHDAMYWYRQDPGQGLRLIYYSQIVNDFQKGDIAEGYSVSREKKESFPLTVTSAQKNPTAFYLCATGLGYQPQHFGDGTRLSIL.

The gene calls are TRBV11-2 and TRBJ2-5; D unclear. The CDR3 has 13 amino acids. V dropped 2 bases and J dropped 7 bases, with 11 bases sitting between them. In germline, CDR1 is SGHAT, CDR2 FQNNGV. CDR3 DNA sequence: TGTGCCAGCAGCTTAAGCTTTGGCGGGACCCAGTACTTC. It is translated as CASSLSFGGTQYF.

This clone was counted between two and nine times. V gene TRBV7-2 combines with J gene TRBJ2-2; D ambiguous. V was pared by 5 bases and J by 1 base, with 17 bases between. The germline gives CDR1 SGHTA, CDR2 FQGNSA. The CDR3 has 17 amino acids. The CDR3 coding sequence is TGTGCCAGCAGCCCCGCCCGTGGGGTCCTGAACACCGGGGAGCTGTTTTTT. Translating it yields CASSPARGVLNTGELFF.

V gene TRBV27 combines with J gene TRBJ2-7, with 10 positions matching TRBD2. Germline CDR1 MNHEY, CDR2 SMNVEV (reference sequence). V was pared by 5 bases and J by 3 bases, with 4 bases of the junction left unmatched. The CDR3 runs 14 residues. CDR3 region: CASSTSGDRYEQYF. DNA of the CDR3: TGTGCCAGCAGTACTAGCGGGGACCGCTACGAGCAGTACTTC.

This rearrangement joins TRBV23-1 to TRBJ1-5; D is ambiguous. TRBV23-1 is an ORF; its function is uncertain. V lost 0 bases and J lost 5, with 14 bases in between. The CDR3 is 16 residues long. The CDR3 nucleotides are TGCGCCAGCAGTCAATCCTTTGGAGCCTCGCATCAGCCCCAGCATTTT. Its translation: CASSQSFGASHQPQHF.

This clone occurred a few times. V is TRBV7-9 and J is TRBJ2-4; a weak D match, TRBD2 (6 bases). Deletions cut 1 base from V and 8 bases from J, with 21 bases between. CDR3 length: 17 residues. CDR1 SEHNR and CDR2 FQNEAQ come from the germline V gene (reference sequence). The CDR3 nucleotides read TGTGCCAGCAGCTTAGAAGTTTGGACGGCCGGGAGAGACATTCAGTACTTC. Translating gives CASSLEVWTAGRDIQYF.

The chain carries TRBV7-2 and TRBJ2-1; D call uncertain. Germline V gives CDR1 SGHTA, CDR2 FQGNSA. V gave up 5 bases and J gave up 5 bases, with 13 bases separating them. The CDR3 runs 14 residues. The CDR3 DNA follows: TGTGCCAGCAGCCCAACTATGATCGACAATGAGCAGTTCTTC. Translation: CASSPTMIDNEQFF.

About this clone: Different DNA sequences within this sample yield the same CDR3. CDR3 sequence reads: CASSPSRGYTF. The CDR3 DNA sequence: TGTGCCAGCAGCCCCAGTCGTGGCTACACCTTC. The J gene is TRBJ1-2, the V gene TRBV7-9; unclear D gene. V was cut by 5 bases and J by 7 bases, with 8 bases left in between. Germline CDR1 reads SEHNR; CDR2 reads FQNEAQ (reference sequence). The CDR3 has 11 residues.

The J gene is TRBJ2-5, the V gene TRBV7-2, with unresolved D. The CDR3 is 17 amino acids. V lost 1 base, J lost 2 bases, and 17 bases lay in between. In germline, CDR1 is SGHTA, CDR2 FQGNSA. CDR3 sequence (DNA): TGTGCCAGCAGCTTAGGCGGCATAACCGGTCGGCAAGAGACCCAGTACTTC. Residues: CASSLGGITGRQETQYF.

V is TRBV18 and J is TRBJ2-1, with 7 bases identical to TRBD2. This CDR3 contains 16 residues. Germline values: CDR1 KGHSH, CDR2 LQKENI. J lost 4 bases, V lost 0 bases, and 6 bases had no gene match. CDR3 bases: TGTGCCAGCTCACCACCCCAGGGAGGGGTATACAATGAGCAGTTCTTC. Translating gives CASSPPQGGVYNEQFF.

The sample holds a few counts of this clone. Its ends do not fully match the called genes, so a read error is possible. The chain links TRBV2 to TRBJ2-5; D is possibly TRBD1 or TRBD2 (6 bases each). Germline CDR1 reads SNHLY; CDR2 reads FYNNEI. The CDR3 spans 15 residues. CDR3: CASNSRGAHQETQYF. CDR3 in DNA: TGTGCCAGCAACTCAAGGGGGGCCCACCAGGAGACCCAGTACTTC.

The table lists this clone with a few counts. J is TRBJ1-1 and V is TRBV15, with 9 bases lining up with TRBD1. Per germline, CDR1 LNHNV and CDR2 YYDKDF (reference sequence). The CDR3 totals 14 residues. The junction had 8 bases not matched to a gene; V was cut back by 8 bases and J by 4 bases. CDR3 sequence (DNA): TGTGCCACCTCAGGTGGGACAGGGCTCACTGAAGCTTTCTTT. Translated: CATSGGTGLTEAFF.